A selection of T cell receptor beta chains follows, all from one sample in a study of T cell responses to AZD1222 COVID-19 vaccine. Clones were sequenced by immunoSEQ multiplex PCR, and TCRdb holds only the in-frame ones, with some missing. The sample shows roughly 150,000 clones, around nine tenths of them seen only once. The sequences come from peripheral blood, collected 28 days after the second AZD1222 dose. The receptors originated from an adult who received the AZD1222 COVID-19 vaccine. Each CDR3 is given with its conserved first and last residue. D genes are given only for firm matches. Clone size is shown for a subset of rows, as once, few, many or a class of expanded clone.

V gene	clone size	J gene	D gene	CDR3 protein	CDR3 DNA
TRBV12-3/TRBV12-4	once	TRBJ1-3	.	CASSSSTIYF	TGTGCCAGCAGTAGTAGTACCATATATTTT
TRBV6-5	once	TRBJ1-4	TRBD1	CASSPGQGYEKLFF	TGTGCCAGCAGTCCCGGACAGGGGTATGAAAAACTGTTTTTT
TRBV2	.	TRBJ1-4	.	CASSPSGATNEKLFF	TGTGCCAGCAGTCCCTCTGGGGCAACTAATGAAAAACTGTTTTTT
TRBV12-3/TRBV12-4	.	TRBJ1-1	.	CASSSYEAFF	TGTGCCAGCAGTTCGTATGAAGCTTTCTTT
TRBV2	.	TRBJ1-5	TRBD1	CASRYDRANQPQHF	TGTGCCAGCAGGTATGACAGGGCTAACCAGCCCCAGCATTTT
TRBV13	.	TRBJ2-7	.	CASSSPGLKSYEQYF	TGTGCCAGCAGCTCCCCGGGGTTAAAGTCCTACGAGCAGTACTTC
TRBV2	.	TRBJ1-1	.	CASSWGYTEAFF	TGTGCCAGCAGCTGGGGGTACACTGAAGCTTTCTTT
TRBV6-4	few	TRBJ2-3	TRBD1	CASSDSTGGADTQYF	TGTGCCAGCAGTGACTCGACAGGGGGCGCAGATACGCAGTATTTT
TRBV19	.	TRBJ1-2	TRBD1	CASSAGTGIGGYTF	TGTGCCAGTAGTGCTGGGACAGGGATCGGTGGCTACACCTTC
TRBV6-5	.	TRBJ2-6	.	CASSYSVSGANVLTF	TGTGCCAGCAGTTACTCCGTCTCTGGGGCCAACGTCCTGACTTTC
TRBV1	.	TRBJ1-5	.	CTSSQDGRLDPGQPQHF	TGCACCAGCAGCCAAGATGGCCGACTGGACCCGGGGCAGCCCCAGCATTTT
TRBV7-2	few	TRBJ2-7	TRBD2	CASSLAKAGLSSYEQYF	TGTGCCAGCAGCTTAGCAAAAGCGGGGCTGAGCTCCTACGAGCAGTACTTC
TRBV6-5	.	TRBJ1-1	.	CASSYGERAFF	TGTGCCAGCAGTTATGGGGAACGGGCTTTCTTT
TRBV24-1	.	TRBJ2-3	.	CATSDLVTDTQYF	TGTGCCACCAGTGATTTGGTTACAGATACGCAGTATTTT
TRBV10-3	once	TRBJ1-1	.	CAISEGPVNTEAFF	TGTGCCATCAGTGAGGGACCGGTGAACACTGAAGCTTTCTTT
TRBV19	.	TRBJ1-5	.	CASSKGLGIPPQHF	TGTGCCAGTAGTAAAGGTTTGGGGATCCCGCCCCAGCATTTT
TRBV3-1/TRBV3-2	.	TRBJ2-1	TRBD2	CASSQAHVAGGLDEQFF	TGTGCCAGCAGCCAAGCACACGTAGCGGGGGGGCTGGATGAGCAGTTCTTC
TRBV7-6	.	TRBJ1-6	TRBD1	CASSTTGMVSPLHF	TGTGCCAGCAGCACGACAGGGATGGTGTCACCCCTCCACTTT
TRBV6-6	.	TRBJ2-7	.	CASSNLGAYEQYF	TGTGCCAGCAGTAACCTTGGGGCCTACGAGCAGTACTTC
TRBV7-8	.	TRBJ1-5	TRBD1	CASTRRGEGQFIQPQHF	TGTGCCAGCACCCGACGAGGGGAGGGACAGTTTATTCAGCCCCAGCATTTT
TRBV2	.	TRBJ2-7	.	CASSKDTWASYEQYF	TGTGCCAGCAGCAAAGACACATGGGCCTCCTACGAGCAGTACTTC
TRBV6-2/TRBV6-3	.	TRBJ2-7	.	CASSNDPRPYEQYF	TGTGCCAGCAGTAACGACCCTCGGCCGTACGAGCAGTACTTC
TRBV6-1	.	TRBJ1-1	.	CASSEGVLKRTFF	TGTGCCAGCAGTGAAGGAGTCCTAAAGAGGACTTTCTTT
TRBV7-7	few	TRBJ2-2	TRBD2	CASSFASGPTGELFF	TGTGCCAGCAGCTTTGCTAGCGGTCCCACCGGGGAGCTGTTTTTT
TRBV4-1	.	TRBJ1-2	.	CASSLIDLNYGYTF	TGCGCCAGCAGCCTTATAGACCTTAACTATGGCTACACCTTC
TRBV11-2	.	TRBJ1-1	TRBD1	CASSLVQGVNTEAFF	TGTGCCAGCAGCTTAGTACAGGGGGTTAACACTGAAGCTTTCTTT
TRBV5-6	once	TRBJ2-3	.	CASSLAGGGPWSTDTQYF	TGTGCCAGCAGCTTGGCTGGGGGGGGGCCTTGGAGCACAGATACGCAGTATTTT
TRBV6-2/TRBV6-3	.	TRBJ1-4	.	CASSYLGSLGNEKLFF	TGTGCCAGCAGTTACTTGGGGAGTCTTGGGAATGAAAAACTGTTTTTT
TRBV5-6	.	TRBJ2-7	.	CASSWGGPYEQYF	TGTGCCAGCAGCTGGGGCGGGCCCTACGAGCAGTACTTC
TRBV19	.	TRBJ1-2	.	CASSVTGGEANGYTF	TGTGCCAGTAGTGTAACCGGGGGTGAGGCAAATGGCTACACCTTC
TRBV28	.	TRBJ1-1	.	CASTVGTEAFF	TGTGCCAGCACCGTGGGGACTGAAGCTTTCTTT
TRBV9	.	TRBJ2-6	.	CASSVATGTTSRANVLTF	TGTGCCAGCAGCGTAGCTACCGGGACCACCTCTAGGGCCAACGTCCTGACTTTC
TRBV28	once	TRBJ1-4	.	CASRNSGGWAEKLFF	TGTGCCAGCAGGAATTCCGGGGGCTGGGCTGAAAAACTGTTTTTT
TRBV5-8	.	TRBJ2-1	TRBD2	CASSLRLAGAVSIEQFF	TGTGCCAGCAGCTTGAGGCTAGCGGGAGCCGTTTCTATTGAGCAGTTCTTC
TRBV3-1/TRBV3-2	.	TRBJ2-3	TRBD2	CASSQRSGEVDTQYF	TGTGCCAGCAGCCAACGTAGCGGGGAGGTAGATACGCAGTATTTT
TRBV5-1	.	TRBJ1-6	.	CASSPTSRSSYNSPLHF	TGCGCCAGCAGCCCGACTTCCCGGAGCTCCTATAATTCACCCCTCCACTTT
TRBV6-5	.	TRBJ2-2	.	CASSYYNTGELFF	TGTGCCAGCAGTTATTATAACACCGGGGAGCTGTTTTTT
TRBV9	.	TRBJ2-1	TRBD1	CASSSDRYNEQFF	TGTGCCAGCAGCTCGGACAGGTACAATGAGCAGTTCTTC
TRBV7-9	.	TRBJ2-7	TRBD2	CASSLSGSSYEQYF	TGTGCCAGCAGCCTTAGCGGGAGCTCCTACGAGCAGTACTTC
TRBV9	.	TRBJ2-2	TRBD2	CASSVPTSANTGELFF	TGTGCCAGCAGCGTACCGACTAGCGCGAACACCGGGGAGCTGTTTTTT
TRBV11-2	.	TRBJ1-1	.	CASSLGMNTEAFF	TGTGCCAGCAGCCTTGGAATGAACACTGAAGCTTTCTTT
TRBV19	.	TRBJ1-5	.	CASIDRDTKPPQHF	TGTGCCAGTATCGATCGGGACACCAAACCGCCCCAGCATTTT
TRBV19	.	TRBJ2-3	.	CASSTGPSTDTQYF	TGTGCCAGTAGTACGGGACCTAGCACAGATACGCAGTATTTT
TRBV27	.	TRBJ1-6	.	CASSARDLNSPLHF	TGTGCCAGCAGCGCCCGGGACCTGAACTCACCCCTCCACTTT
TRBV20-1	few	TRBJ1-1	.	CSASHLRDTEAFF	TGCAGTGCTAGTCACCTGAGGGACACTGAAGCTTTCTTT
TRBV7-8	.	TRBJ2-2	.	CASSLAWGAYSDTNTGELFF	TGTGCCAGCAGCTTAGCTTGGGGGGCCTACTCGGACACCAACACCGGGGAGCTGTTTTTT
TRBV19	.	TRBJ1-1	TRBD1	CASSIDRLGTGSTEAFF	TGCGCCAGTAGTATAGATCGTTTGGGGACAGGGTCCACTGAAGCTTTCTTT
TRBV6-2/TRBV6-3	.	TRBJ1-4	.	CASSYRALEKLFF	TGTGCCAGCAGTTACAGGGCACTTGAAAAACTGTTTTTT
TRBV11-2	.	TRBJ2-1	.	CASSPSGRPNSYNEQFF	TGTGCCAGCAGCCCCTCGGGCCGTCCCAACTCCTACAATGAGCAGTTCTTC
TRBV6-6	.	TRBJ1-2	.	CASSYREGTHF	TGTGCCAGCAGTTACCGAGAGGGGACCCACTTC
TRBV27	.	TRBJ1-2	.	CARNETSRPPGDYGYTF	TGTGCCAGGAACGAGACGTCCCGACCCCCTGGAGATTATGGCTACACCTTC
TRBV6-5	.	TRBJ2-1	TRBD2	CASSYSGTSSNEQFF	TGTGCCAGCAGTTACTCCGGGACTAGCAGCAATGAGCAGTTCTTC